The next 16 T cell receptor beta chains were all read from a single sample in a study of shared clonotypes between healthy human individuals. Here immunoSEQ multiplex PCR was the method, and the copy in TCRdb shows in-frame clones only, minus some. This table has 950,000 to 1,100,000 clones, roughly 75% appearing once. Sequenced: memory CD4+ T cells sorted from blood. Documented subset: CD45RA-negative fraction. All receptors come from a man aged 18 to 29 in good health.

The chain combines TRBV7-9 with TRBJ2-1; D may match TRBD1 or TRBD2 (6 bases each). The CDR3 has 15 amino acids. Trimming cost V 4 bases and J 9 bases, with 19 bases left between them. Germline V gene sequence: CDR1 SEHNR, CDR2 FQNEAQ (reference sequence). CDR3 loop: CASSSMGGVPSEQFF. As DNA, the CDR3 is TGTGCCAGCAGCTCGATGGGGGGCGTCCCTTCTGAGCAGTTCTTC. Together with reference TRBV7-9 and TRBJ2-1, the CDR3 gives the full variable domain: DTGVSQNPRHKITKRGQNVTFRCDPISEHNRLYWYRQTLGQGPEFLTYFQNEAQLEKSRLLSDRFSAERPKGSFSTLEIQRTEQGDSAMYLCASSSMGGVPSEQFFGPGTRLTVL.

The chain links TRBV5-1 to TRBJ1-4; 7 positions match TRBD1. In germline, CDR1 is SGHRS, CDR2 YFSETQ. V gave up 2 bases and J gave up 9 bases; unmatched junction bases: 7. This CDR3 spans 14 amino acids. The DNA of the CDR3 is TGCGCCAGCAGCTTTGGACAGGAAGATCAAAAACTGTTTTTT. Amino acids: CASSFGQEDQKLFF.

The chain is built from TRBV5-4 and TRBJ1-3; D unclear. Trimming pared 4 bases from V and 4 bases from J, leaving 3 bases between. The V gene's germline CDR1 is SGHNT and CDR2 YYREEE (reference sequence). The CDR3 totals 11 residues. Written as DNA, the CDR3 is TGTGCCAGCAGCGGGGGAAACACCATATATTTT. Translating gives CASSGGNTIYF.

The genes are TRBV30 and TRBJ2-3; no clear D gene. V lost 1 base to trimming and J lost 1 base, with 6 bases between them. The CDR3 has 13 residues. Germline CDR1 and CDR2: GTSNPN and SVGIG (reference sequence). CDR3 sequence reads: CAWSGYGTDTQYF. Here the CDR3 DNA reads TGTGCCTGGAGTGGCTACGGCACAGATACGCAGTATTTT.

The V gene is TRBV5-1, the J gene TRBJ1-4; TRBD1 might be the D (5 bases). This CDR3 is built from 13 residues. Per germline, CDR1 SGHRS and CDR2 YFSETQ. Between the trimmed V and J ends, which lost 4 bases and 8 bases, there was a span of 12 bases. CDR3 in amino acids: CASSQEGAEKLFF. DNA for the CDR3: TGCGCCAGCAGCCAGGAAGGGGCAGAAAAACTGTTTTTT.

A note on this clone: No DNA is shown, since the ends of the CDR3 on it are uncertain; the CDR3 is the one TCRdb lists. The chain carries TRBV19 and TRBJ1-3. Germline CDR1 is LNHDA and CDR2 is SQIVND (reference sequence). The CDR3 length equals 18 residues, ends included. This chain's CDR3 is CATLYTCGQAVSGNTIYF.

V usage is TRBV30 and J usage is TRBJ2-2; D is unclear. CDR3 length: 16 amino acids. Germline CDR1 reads GTSNPN; CDR2 reads SVGIG (reference sequence). The ends were cut back, 3 bases at V and 0 bases at J, with 14 bases in the middle. As DNA, the CDR3 is TGTGCCTGGAGCCTCGACTTCAACGCGAACACCGGGGAGCTGTTTTTT. It encodes CAWSLDFNANTGELFF. The whole variable domain, filled in from reference TRBV30 and TRBJ2-2, reads SQTIHQWPATLVQPVGSPLSLECTVEGTSNPNLYWYRQAAGRGLQLLFYSVGIGQISSEVPQNLSASRPQDRQFILSSKKLLLSDSGFYLCAWSLDFNANTGELFFGEGSRLTVL.

This sequence joins TRBV28 and TRBJ2-7; maybe TRBD2 (6 bases). Trimming pared 10 bases from V and 3 bases from J, leaving 19 bases between. The CDR3 spans 14 residues. Germline CDR1 is MDHEN and CDR2 is SYDVKM. CDR3 loop: CATRPGLQNYEQYF. Written as DNA, the CDR3 is TGTGCCACACGGCCGGGACTCCAGAACTACGAGCAGTACTTC.

V usage is TRBV6-5 and J usage is TRBJ2-7, with 8 bases lining up with TRBD1. The V and J ends lost 6 bases and 3 bases, in that order; junction bases with no gene match: 10. The CDR3 runs to 15 residues. CDR1 MNHEY and CDR2 SVGAGI come from the germline V gene. The CDR3 nucleotides are TGTGCCAGCAGCCCAGGGACAGGAGCTTTCTACGAGCAGTACTTC. This translates into CASSPGTGAFYEQYF.

V gene TRBV6-1 combines with J gene TRBJ2-7; TRBD1 might be the D (5 bases). Trimming took 3 bases from V and 2 from J, leaving 14 bases between them. Germline V gene sequence: CDR1 MNHNS, CDR2 SASEGT. CDR3 length equals 15 residues. The chain's CDR3 is CASSDIQALTYEQYF. CDR3 DNA sequence: TGTGCCAGCAGTGATATACAGGCCCTTACCTACGAGCAGTACTTC.

Remarks on this clone: This sequence may be a read error, since a much larger clone differs from it by one base. V usage is TRBV28 and J usage is TRBJ2-2; the D is unclear. The CDR3 loop spans 13 amino acids. The germline V and J ends were trimmed by 4 bases and 0 bases, with 3 bases remaining between them. The V gene's germline CDR1 is MDHEN and CDR2 SYDVKM. The CDR3 is CASSYSNTGELFF. The CDR3 nucleotides read TGTGCCAGCAGTTACTCGAACACCGGGGAGCTGTTTTTT.

The V gene is TRBV5-1, the J gene TRBJ2-6; 8 bases align to TRBD1. The length of the CDR3 is 15 residues. V shed 2 bases and J 2 bases; nucleotides not matched to a gene: 0. Germline values: CDR1 SGHRS, CDR2 YFSETQ. The CDR3 protein is CASSLQGAGANVLTF. CDR3 bases: TGCGCCAGCAGCTTACAGGGGGCTGGGGCCAACGTCCTGACTTTC.

This chain joins TRBV2 and TRBJ2-3, with 8 bases fitting TRBD1. The CDR3 loop spans 15 amino acids. CDR1 and CDR2 (germline): SNHLY, FYNNEI. The J segment lost 2 bases and the V segment lost 5 bases, leaving 6 bases of the junction unmatched. The CDR3 coding sequence is TGTGCCAGCAGTCGACAGGGGCCGGCCACAGATACGCAGTATTTT. As protein: CASSRQGPATDTQYF.

The J gene is TRBJ2-5, the V gene TRBV11-1; maybe TRBD1 (5 bases). The CDR3 consists of 14 residues. The V and J ends lost 4 bases and 5 bases respectively, with 14 bases between them. Germline CDR1 reads SGHAT; CDR2 reads FQDESV (reference sequence). CDR3 sequence reads: CASSSTGARETQYF. In DNA, the CDR3 is TGTGCCAGCAGCTCAACAGGAGCAAGGGAGACCCAGTACTTC.

The chain carries TRBV7-9 and TRBJ2-5; possibly TRBD1 for D (5 bases). Looked up from germline, CDR1 is SEHNR and CDR2 is FQNEAQ (reference sequence). The CDR3 covers 13 residues. The ends were cut back, 4 bases at V and 2 bases at J, with 8 bases in the middle. The CDR3 DNA is TGTGCCAGCAGCTGGGGCGGTCAAGAGACCCAGTACTTC. Translating it yields CASSWGGQETQYF.

The chain combines TRBV28 with TRBJ1-2, with TRBD1 matching 8 bases. With V trimmed by 5 bases and J by 8 bases, 19 bases remained unmatched. This CDR3 is built from 17 residues. Germline values: CDR1 MDHEN, CDR2 SYDVKM. The CDR3 nucleotides are TGTGCCAGCAGTCCCTGGGACAGGTCGCGTGAGTACGAGGGCTACACCTTC. Translation gives CASSPWDRSREYEGYTF.